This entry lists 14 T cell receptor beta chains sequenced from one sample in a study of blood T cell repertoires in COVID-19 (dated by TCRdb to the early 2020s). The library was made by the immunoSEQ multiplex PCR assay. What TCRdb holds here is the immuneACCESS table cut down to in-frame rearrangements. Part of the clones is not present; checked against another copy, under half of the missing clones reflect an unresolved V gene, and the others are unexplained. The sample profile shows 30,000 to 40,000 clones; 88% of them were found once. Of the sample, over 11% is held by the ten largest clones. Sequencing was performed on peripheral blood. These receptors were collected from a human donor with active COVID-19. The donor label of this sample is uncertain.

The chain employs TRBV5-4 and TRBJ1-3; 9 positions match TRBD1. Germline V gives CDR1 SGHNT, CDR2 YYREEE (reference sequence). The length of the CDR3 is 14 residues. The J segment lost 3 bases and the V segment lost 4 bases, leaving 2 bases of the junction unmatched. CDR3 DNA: TGTGCCAGCAGCATGACAGGGGGTGGAAACACCATATATTTT. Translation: CASSMTGGGNTIYF.

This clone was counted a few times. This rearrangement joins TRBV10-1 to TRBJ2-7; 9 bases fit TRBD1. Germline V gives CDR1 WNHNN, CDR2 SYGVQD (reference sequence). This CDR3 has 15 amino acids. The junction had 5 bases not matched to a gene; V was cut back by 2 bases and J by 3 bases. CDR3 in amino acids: CASSEETGGIYEQYF. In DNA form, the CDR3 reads TGCGCCAGCAGTGAGGAGACAGGGGGGATCTACGAGCAGTACTTC.

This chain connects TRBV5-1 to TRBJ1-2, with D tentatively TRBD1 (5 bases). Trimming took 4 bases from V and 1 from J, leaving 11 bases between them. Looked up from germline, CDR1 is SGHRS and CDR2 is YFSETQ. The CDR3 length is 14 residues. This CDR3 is CASSTETVNYGYTF. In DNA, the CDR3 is TGCGCCAGCAGCACAGAGACAGTTAACTATGGCTACACCTTC.

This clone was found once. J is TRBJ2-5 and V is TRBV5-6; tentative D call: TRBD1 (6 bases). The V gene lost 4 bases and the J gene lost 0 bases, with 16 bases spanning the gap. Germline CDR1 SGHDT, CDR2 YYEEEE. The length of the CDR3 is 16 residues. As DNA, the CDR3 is TGTGCCAGCAGCCGAAGACAGGTTGGGTACCAAGAGACCCAGTACTTC. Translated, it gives CASSRRQVGYQETQYF.

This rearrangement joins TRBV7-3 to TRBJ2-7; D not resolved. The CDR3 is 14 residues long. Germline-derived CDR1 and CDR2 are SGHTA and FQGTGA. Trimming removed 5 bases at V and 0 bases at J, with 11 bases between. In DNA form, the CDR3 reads TGTGCCAGCAGCCCTATGGCTAGCTCCTACGAGCAGTACTTC. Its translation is CASSPMASSYEQYF.

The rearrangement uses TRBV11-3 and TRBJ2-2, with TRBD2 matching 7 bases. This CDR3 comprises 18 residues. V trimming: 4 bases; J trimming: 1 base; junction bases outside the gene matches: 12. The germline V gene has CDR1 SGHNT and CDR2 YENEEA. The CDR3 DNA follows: TGTGCCAGCAGCTCCCCGCCCGGGGCGGGGGTGAACACCGGGGAGCTGTTTTTT. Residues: CASSSPPGAGVNTGELFF.

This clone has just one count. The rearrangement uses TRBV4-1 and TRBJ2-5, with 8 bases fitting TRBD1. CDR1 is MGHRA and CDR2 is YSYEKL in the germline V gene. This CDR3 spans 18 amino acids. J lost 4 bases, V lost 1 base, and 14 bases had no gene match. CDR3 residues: CASSQGVTGAPGRETQYF. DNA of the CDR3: TGCGCCAGCAGCCAAGGGGTGACAGGGGCCCCGGGGAGAGAGACCCAGTACTTC.

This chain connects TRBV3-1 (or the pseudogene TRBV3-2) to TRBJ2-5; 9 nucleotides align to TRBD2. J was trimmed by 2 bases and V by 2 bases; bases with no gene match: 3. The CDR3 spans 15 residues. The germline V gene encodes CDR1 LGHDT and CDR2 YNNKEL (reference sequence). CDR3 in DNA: TGTGCCAGCAGCCAACTAGCGGGGCCTCAAGAGACCCAGTACTTC. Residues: CASSQLAGPQETQYF.

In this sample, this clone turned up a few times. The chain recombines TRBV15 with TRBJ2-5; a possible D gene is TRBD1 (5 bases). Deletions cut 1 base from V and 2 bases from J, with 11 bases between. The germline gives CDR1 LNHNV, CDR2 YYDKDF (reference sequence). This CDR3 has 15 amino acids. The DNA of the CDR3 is TGTGCCACCAGCAGAGGCCGGACATCTCAAGAGACCCAGTACTTC. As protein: CATSRGRTSQETQYF.

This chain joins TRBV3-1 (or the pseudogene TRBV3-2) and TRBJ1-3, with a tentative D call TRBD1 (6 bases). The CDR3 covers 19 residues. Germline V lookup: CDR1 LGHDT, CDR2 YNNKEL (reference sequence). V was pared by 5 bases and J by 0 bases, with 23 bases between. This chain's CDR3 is CASSSTGGGFWGSGNTIYF. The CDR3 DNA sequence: TGTGCCAGCAGCTCTACTGGGGGCGGTTTTTGGGGCTCTGGAAACACCATATATTTT.

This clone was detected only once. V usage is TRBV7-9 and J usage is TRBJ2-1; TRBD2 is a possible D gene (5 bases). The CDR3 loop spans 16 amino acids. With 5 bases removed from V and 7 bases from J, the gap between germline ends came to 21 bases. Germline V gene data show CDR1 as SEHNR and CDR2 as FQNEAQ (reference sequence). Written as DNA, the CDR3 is TGTGCCAGCAGCCCCCACCCCGGGAACCCGCGGAATGAGCAGTTCTTC. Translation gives CASSPHPGNPRNEQFF.

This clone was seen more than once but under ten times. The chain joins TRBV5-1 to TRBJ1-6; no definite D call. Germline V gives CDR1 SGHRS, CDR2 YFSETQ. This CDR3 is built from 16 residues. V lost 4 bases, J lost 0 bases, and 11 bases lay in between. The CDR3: CASSLVGSSYNSPLHF. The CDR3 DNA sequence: TGCGCCAGCAGCCTCGTAGGGAGCTCCTATAATTCACCCCTCCACTTT.

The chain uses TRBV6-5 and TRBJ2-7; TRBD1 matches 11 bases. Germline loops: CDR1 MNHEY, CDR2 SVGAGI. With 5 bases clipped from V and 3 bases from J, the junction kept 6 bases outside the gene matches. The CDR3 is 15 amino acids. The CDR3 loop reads CASSHGTGGGYEQYF. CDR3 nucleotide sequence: TGTGCCAGCAGTCACGGGACAGGGGGAGGCTACGAGCAGTACTTC.

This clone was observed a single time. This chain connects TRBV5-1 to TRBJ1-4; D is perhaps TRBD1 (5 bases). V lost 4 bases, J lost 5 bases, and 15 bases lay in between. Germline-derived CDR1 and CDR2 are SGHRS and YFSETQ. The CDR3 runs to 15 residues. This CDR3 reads CASSATGQLNEKLFF. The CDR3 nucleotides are TGCGCCAGCAGCGCTACCGGACAATTAAATGAAAAACTGTTTTTT.